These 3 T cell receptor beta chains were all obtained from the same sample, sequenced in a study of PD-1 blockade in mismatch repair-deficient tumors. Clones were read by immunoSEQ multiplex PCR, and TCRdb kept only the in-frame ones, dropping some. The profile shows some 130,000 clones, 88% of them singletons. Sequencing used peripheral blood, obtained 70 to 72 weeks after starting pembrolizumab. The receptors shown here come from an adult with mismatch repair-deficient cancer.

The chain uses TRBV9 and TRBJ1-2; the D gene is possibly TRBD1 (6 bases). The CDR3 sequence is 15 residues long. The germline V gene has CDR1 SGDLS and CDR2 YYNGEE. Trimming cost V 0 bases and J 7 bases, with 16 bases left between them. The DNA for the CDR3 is TGTGCCAGCAGCGTAGGGCGGGGGCCTGCTGTTGGCTACACCTTC. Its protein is CASSVGRGPAVGYTF.

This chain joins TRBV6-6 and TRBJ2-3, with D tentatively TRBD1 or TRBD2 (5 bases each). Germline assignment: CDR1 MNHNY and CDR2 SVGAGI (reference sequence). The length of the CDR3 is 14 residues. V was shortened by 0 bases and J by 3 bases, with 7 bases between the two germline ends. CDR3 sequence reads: CASSYSGTTDTQYF. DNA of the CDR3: TGTGCCAGCAGTTACTCGGGGACGACAGATACGCAGTATTTT.

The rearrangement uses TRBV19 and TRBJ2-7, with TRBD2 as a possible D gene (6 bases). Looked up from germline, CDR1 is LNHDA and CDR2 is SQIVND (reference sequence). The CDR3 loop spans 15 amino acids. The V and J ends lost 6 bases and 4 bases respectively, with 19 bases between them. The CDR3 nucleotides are TGTGCCAGTAGCGTTTTCGGGACTCCAAGATACGAGCAGTACTTC. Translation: CASSVFGTPRYEQYF.